This T cell receptor (beta chain) was found in a study of blood T cell repertoires in COVID-19. Cohort placement rested on clinical history that participants reported themselves. This CDR3 spans 15 amino acids. The germline gives CDR1 MDHEN, CDR2 SYDVKM. V lost 7 bases to trimming and J lost 7 bases, with 22 bases between them. Sequencing was performed with immunoSEQ multiplex PCR; in TCRdb, only in-frame clones are kept and a portion is missing. Seen here are roughly 170,000 clones, around 80% observed once, and the top ten hold around 3.6%. The sequenced material came from PBMCs or T cells enriched from blood (not recorded which). The sequence came from a woman aged 45-60 years in a cohort exposed to, infected with or recovered from COVID-19 (not recorded which). This chain connects TRBV28 to TRBJ1-1; D not resolved. The CDR3 sequence: CASTDPPRTADEAFF. CDR3 in DNA: TGTGCCAGCACCGATCCACCGCGAACCGCGGATGAAGCTTTCTTT.